The entry below gives a single TCR beta chain sequence along with its context. Its antigen is not known. Germline values: CDR1 SGHTA, CDR2 FQGTGA. V was trimmed by 2 bases and J by 4 bases, leaving 5 bases between them. The CDR3 has 13 residues. The sample comes from a study of vaccination and CD4 T cells after COVID-19. Study at large: SARS-CoV-2 had been detected by nasal swab PCR in convalescent patients; roughly 9 were mild, one severe. Median time from COVID diagnosis to post-COVID sampling was over 80 days (35 to 161). General study results and limits: Clonotypes reactive to SARS-CoV-2 had a median that went up from approximately 21 to 38, but not significantly.

MiXCR was run by TCRdb on the PCR reads, yielding one entry per CDR3 protein. The top ten clones hold about 1.1% of a sample with about 18,000 distinct CDR3 sequences, about 60% of them seen once. The receptor was derived from a human donor who had recovered from COVID-19. The input for sequencing was CD4+ T cells from blood, taken after SARS-CoV-2 vaccination. The J gene is TRBJ2-2, the V gene TRBV7-3; D gene ambiguous. The CDR3 nucleotides read TGTGCCAGCAGCTTACGCGGCACCGGGGAGCTGTTTTTT. Its protein product is CASSLRGTGELFF.